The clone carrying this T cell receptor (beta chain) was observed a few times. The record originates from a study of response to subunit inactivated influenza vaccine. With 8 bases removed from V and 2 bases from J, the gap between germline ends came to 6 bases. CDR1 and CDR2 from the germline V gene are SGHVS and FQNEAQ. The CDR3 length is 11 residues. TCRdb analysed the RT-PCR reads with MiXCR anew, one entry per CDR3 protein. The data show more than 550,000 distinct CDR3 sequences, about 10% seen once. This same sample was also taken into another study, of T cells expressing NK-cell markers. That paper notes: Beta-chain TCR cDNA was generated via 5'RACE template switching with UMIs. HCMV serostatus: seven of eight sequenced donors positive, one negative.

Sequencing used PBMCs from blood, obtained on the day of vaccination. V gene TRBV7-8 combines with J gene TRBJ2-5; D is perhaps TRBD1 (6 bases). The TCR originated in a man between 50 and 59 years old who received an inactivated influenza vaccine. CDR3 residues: CASGQQETQYF. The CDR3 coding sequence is TGTGCCAGCGGACAGCAAGAGACCCAGTACTTC.